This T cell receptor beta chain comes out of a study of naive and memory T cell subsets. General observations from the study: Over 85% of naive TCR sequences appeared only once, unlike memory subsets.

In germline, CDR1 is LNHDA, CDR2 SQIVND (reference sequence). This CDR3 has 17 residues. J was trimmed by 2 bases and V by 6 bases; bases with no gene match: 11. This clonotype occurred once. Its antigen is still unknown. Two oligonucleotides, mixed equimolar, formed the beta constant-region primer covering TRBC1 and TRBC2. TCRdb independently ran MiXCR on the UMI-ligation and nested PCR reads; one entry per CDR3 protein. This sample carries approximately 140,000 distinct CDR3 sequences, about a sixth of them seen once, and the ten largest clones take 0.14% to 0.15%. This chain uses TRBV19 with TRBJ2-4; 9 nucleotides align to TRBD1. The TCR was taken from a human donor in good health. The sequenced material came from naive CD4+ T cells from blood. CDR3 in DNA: TGTGCCAGTAGCCCGCGAGGGACAGGGAATACCAAAAACATTCAGTACTTC. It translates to CASSPRGTGNTKNIQYF.